This entry features one T cell receptor (beta chain) sequence. Antigen specificity is unknown. All patients relapsed after autologous stem cell transplantation, and brentuximab vedotin exposure varied. This sample was included in a study of PD-1 blockade in classical Hodgkin lymphoma. General observations from the study: Researchers reported that CD4+ TCR diversity, though not CD8+, rose significantly by C4D1.

The CDR3 consists of 15 residues. Germline CDR1 and CDR2: SQVTM and ANQGSEA. The V gene end was trimmed by 6 bases and the J gene end by 5 bases; junction bases not matched to a gene: 11. The assay was immunoSEQ multiplex PCR, and TCRdb's table has in-frame clones only and misses some. Altogether roughly 150,000 clones are present, about 81% being singletons, with the ten largest covering roughly 9.2%. This sample comprised peripheral blood mononuclear cells (PBMCs), obtained before the second cycle of nivolumab. The rearrangement joins TRBV29-1 to TRBJ1-5; 9 bases fit TRBD1. The clonotype comes from a human donor with classical Hodgkin lymphoma. For the CDR3, the DNA is TGCAGCGTGACGACCGGGACAGGGAATTATCAGCCCCAGCATTTT. Protein: CSVTTGTGNYQPQHF.